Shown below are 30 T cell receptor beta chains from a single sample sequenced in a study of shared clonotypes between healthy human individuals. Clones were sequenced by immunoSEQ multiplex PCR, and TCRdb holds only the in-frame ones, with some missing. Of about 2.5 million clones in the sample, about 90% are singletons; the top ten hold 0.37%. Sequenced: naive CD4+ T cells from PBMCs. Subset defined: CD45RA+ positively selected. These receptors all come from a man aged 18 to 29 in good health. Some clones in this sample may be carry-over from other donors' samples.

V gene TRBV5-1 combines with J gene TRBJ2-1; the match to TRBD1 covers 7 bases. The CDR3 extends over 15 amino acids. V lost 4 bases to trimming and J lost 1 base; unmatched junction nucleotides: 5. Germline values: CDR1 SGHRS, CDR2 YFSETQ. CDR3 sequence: CASSNRGQSYNEQFF. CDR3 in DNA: TGCGCCAGCAGCAATAGGGGGCAGTCCTACAATGAGCAGTTCTTC. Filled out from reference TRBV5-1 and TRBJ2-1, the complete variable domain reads KAGVTQTPRYLIKTRGQQVTLSCSPISGHRSVSWYQQTPGQGLQFLFEYFSETQRNKGNFPGRFSGRQFSNSRSEMNVSTLELGDSALYLCASSNRGQSYNEQFFGPGTRLTVL.

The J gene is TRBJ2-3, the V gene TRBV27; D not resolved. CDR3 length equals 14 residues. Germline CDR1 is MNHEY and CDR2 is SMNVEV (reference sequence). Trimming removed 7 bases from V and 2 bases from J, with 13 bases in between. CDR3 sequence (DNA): TGTGCCAGCATGGTAGACGGGCTCACAGATACGCAGTATTTT. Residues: CASMVDGLTDTQYF.

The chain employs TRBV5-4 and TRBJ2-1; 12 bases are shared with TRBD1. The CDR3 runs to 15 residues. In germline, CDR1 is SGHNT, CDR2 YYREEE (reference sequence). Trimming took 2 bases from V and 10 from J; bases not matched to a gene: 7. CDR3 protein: CASSLPGQGAHEQFF. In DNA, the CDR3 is TGTGCCAGCAGCTTACCGGGACAGGGGGCGCACGAGCAGTTCTTC. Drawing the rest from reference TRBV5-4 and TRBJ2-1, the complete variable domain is ETGVTQSPTHLIKTRGQQVTLRCSSQSGHNTVSWYQQALGQGPQFIFQYYREEENGRGNFPPRFSGLQFPNYSSELNVNALELDDSALYLCASSLPGQGAHEQFFGPGTRLTVL.

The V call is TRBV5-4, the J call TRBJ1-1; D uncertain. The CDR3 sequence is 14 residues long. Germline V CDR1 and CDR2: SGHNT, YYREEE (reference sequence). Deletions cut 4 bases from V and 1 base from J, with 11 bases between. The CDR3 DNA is TGTGCCAGCAGCCCCCGGTCGGGGAACACTGAAGCTTTCTTT. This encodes CASSPRSGNTEAFF.

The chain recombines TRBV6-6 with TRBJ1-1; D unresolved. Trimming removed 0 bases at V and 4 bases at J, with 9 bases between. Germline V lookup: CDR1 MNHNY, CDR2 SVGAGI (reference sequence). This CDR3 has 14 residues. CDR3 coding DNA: TGTGCCAGCAGTTACTCGGTCGGAATCACTGAAGCTTTCTTT. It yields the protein CASSYSVGITEAFF.

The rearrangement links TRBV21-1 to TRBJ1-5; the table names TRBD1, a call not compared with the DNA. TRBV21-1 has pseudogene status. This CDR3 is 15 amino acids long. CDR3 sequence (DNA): TGTGCCAGCAGCGTCCGGGACAGGGGGGATCAGCCCCAGCATTTT. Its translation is CASSVRDRGDQPQHF.

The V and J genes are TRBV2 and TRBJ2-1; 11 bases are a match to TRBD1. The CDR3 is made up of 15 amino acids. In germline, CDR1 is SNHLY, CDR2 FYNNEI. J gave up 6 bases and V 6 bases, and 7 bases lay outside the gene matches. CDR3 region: CASSAGTGGINEQFF. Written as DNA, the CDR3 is TGTGCCAGCAGCGCCGGGACAGGGGGGATCAATGAGCAGTTCTTC. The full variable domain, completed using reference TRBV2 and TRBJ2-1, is EPEVTQTPSHQVTQMGQEVILRCVPISNHLYFYWYRQILGQKVEFLVSFYNNEISEKSEIFDDQFSVERPDGSNFTLKIRSTKLEDSAMYFCASSAGTGGINEQFFGPGTRLTVL.

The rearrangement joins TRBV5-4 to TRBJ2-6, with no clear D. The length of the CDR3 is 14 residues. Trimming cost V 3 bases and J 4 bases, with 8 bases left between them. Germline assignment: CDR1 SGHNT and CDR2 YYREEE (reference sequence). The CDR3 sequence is CASSSPVGANVLTF. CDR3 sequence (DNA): TGTGCCAGCAGCTCCCCAGTGGGGGCCAACGTCCTGACTTTC.

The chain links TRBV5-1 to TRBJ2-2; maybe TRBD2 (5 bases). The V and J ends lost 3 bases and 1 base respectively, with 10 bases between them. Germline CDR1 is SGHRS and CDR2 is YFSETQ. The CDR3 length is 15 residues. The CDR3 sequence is CASSWGSGNTGELFF. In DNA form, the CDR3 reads TGCGCCAGCAGCTGGGGAAGCGGGAACACCGGGGAGCTGTTTTTT.

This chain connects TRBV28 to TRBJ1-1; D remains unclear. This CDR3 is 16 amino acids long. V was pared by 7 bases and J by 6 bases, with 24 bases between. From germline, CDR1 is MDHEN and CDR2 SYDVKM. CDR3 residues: CASIEDRPTLQAEAFF. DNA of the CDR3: TGTGCCAGCATAGAAGACCGACCAACTCTGCAGGCTGAAGCTTTCTTT.

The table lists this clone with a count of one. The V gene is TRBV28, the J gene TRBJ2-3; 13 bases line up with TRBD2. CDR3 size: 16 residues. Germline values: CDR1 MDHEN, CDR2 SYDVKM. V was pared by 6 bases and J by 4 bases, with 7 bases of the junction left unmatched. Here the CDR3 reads CASSPGLAGVSDTQYF. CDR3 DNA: TGTGCCAGCAGCCCCGGACTAGCGGGAGTGTCAGATACGCAGTATTTT.

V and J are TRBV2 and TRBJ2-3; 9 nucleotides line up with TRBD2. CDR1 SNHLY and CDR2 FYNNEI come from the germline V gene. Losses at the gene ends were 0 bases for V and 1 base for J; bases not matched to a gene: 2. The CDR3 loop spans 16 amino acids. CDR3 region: CASSEAVAGGTDTQYF. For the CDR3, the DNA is TGTGCCAGCAGTGAAGCGGTAGCGGGAGGCACAGATACGCAGTATTTT.

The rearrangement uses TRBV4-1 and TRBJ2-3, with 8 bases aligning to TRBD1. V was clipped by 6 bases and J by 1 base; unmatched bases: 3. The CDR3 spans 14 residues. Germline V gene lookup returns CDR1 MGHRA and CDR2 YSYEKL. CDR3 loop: CASRTGVGTDTQYF. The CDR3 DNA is TGCGCCAGCAGGACAGGGGTCGGCACAGATACGCAGTATTTT.

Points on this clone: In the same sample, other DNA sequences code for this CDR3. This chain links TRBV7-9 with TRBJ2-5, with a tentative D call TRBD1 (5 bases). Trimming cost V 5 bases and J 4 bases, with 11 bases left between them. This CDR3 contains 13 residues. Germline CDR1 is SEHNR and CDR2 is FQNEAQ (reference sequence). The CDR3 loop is CASSPRVGETQYF. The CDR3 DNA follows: TGTGCCAGCAGCCCCAGGGTGGGAGAGACCCAGTACTTC.

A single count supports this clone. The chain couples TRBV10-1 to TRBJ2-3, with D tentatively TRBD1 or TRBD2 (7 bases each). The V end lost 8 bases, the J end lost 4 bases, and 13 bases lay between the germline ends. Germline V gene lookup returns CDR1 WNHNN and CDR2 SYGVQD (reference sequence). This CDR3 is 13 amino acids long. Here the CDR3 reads CASRAGGADTQYF. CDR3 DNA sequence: TGCGCCAGCCGGGCAGGGGGGGCAGATACGCAGTATTTT.

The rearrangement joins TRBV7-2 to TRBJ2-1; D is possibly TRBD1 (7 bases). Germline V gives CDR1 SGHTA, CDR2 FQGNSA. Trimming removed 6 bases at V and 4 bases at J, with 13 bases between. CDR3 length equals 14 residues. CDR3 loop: CASRGRGEYNEQFF. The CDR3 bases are TGTGCCAGCAGAGGCAGGGGGGAGTACAATGAGCAGTTCTTC.

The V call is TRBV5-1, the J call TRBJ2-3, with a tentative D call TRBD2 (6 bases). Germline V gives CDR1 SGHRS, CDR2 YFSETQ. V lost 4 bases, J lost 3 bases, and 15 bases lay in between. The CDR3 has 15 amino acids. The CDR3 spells CASSQRREQTDTQYF. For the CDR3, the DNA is TGCGCCAGCAGCCAAAGACGGGAGCAGACAGATACGCAGTATTTT.

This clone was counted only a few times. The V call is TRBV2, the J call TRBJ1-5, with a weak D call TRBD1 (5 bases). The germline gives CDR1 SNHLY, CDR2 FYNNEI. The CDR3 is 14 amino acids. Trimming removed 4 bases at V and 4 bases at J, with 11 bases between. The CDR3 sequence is CASSGGTLNQPQHF. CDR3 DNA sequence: TGTGCCAGCAGTGGGGGGACGTTAAATCAGCCCCAGCATTTT.

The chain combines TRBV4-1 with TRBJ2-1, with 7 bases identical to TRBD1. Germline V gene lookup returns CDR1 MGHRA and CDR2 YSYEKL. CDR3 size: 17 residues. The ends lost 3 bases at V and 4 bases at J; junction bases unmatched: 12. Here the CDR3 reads CASSQSIQGFSYNEQFF. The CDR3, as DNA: TGCGCCAGCAGCCAGTCTATACAGGGGTTTAGTTACAATGAGCAGTTCTTC.

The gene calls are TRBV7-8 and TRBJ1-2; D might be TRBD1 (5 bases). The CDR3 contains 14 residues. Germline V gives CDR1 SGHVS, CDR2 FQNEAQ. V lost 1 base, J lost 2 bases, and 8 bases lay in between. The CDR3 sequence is CASSLGGSNYGYTF. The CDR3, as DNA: TGTGCCAGCAGCTTAGGGGGCAGCAACTATGGCTACACCTTC. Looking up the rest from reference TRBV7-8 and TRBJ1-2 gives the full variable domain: GAGVSQSPRYKVAKRGQDVALRCDPISGHVSLFWYQQALGQGPEFLTYFQNEAQLDKSGLPSDRFFAERPEGSVSTLKIQRTQQEDSAVYLCASSLGGSNYGYTFGSGTRLTVV.

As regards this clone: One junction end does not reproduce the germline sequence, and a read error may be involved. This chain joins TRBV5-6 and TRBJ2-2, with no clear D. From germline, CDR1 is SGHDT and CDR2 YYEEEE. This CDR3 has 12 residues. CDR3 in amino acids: CASTLATGELFF. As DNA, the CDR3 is TGTGCCAGCACCTTGGCCACCGGGGAGCTGTTTTTT.

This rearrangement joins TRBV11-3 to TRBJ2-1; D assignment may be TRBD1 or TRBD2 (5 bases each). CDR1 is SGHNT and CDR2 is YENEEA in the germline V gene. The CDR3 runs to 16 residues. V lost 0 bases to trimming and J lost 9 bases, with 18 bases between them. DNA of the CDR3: TGTGCCAGCAGCTTAGAGGGACGATATCGTAGGGGTGAGCAGTTCTTC. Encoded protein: CASSLEGRYRRGEQFF.

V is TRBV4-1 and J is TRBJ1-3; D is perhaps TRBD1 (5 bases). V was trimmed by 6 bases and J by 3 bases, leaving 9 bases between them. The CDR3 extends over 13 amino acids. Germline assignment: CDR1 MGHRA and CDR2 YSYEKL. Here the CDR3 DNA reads TGCGCCAGCAGTTGGGACCTTGGAAACACCATATATTTT. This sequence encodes CASSWDLGNTIYF.

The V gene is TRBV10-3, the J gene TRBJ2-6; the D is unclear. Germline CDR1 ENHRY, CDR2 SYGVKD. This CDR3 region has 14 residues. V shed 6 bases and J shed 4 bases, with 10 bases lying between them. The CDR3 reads CAIRDPRGANVLTF. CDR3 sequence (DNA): TGTGCCATCAGAGACCCCCGGGGGGCCAACGTCCTGACTTTC.

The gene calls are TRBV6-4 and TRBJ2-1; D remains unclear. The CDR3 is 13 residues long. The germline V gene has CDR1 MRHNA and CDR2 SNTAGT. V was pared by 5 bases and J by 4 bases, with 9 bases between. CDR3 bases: TGTGCCAGCAGTCTCAATAGTTACAATGAGCAGTTCTTC. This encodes CASSLNSYNEQFF.

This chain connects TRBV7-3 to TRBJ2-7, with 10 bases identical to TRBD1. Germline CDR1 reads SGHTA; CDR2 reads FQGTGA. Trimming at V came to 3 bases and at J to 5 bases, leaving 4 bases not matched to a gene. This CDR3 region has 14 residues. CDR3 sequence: CASSFSGTGDEQYF. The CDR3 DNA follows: TGTGCCAGCAGCTTTTCCGGGACAGGGGACGAGCAGTACTTC. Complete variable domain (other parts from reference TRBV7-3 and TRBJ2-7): GAGVSQTPSNKVTEKGKYVELRCDPISGHTALYWYRQSLGQGPEFLIYFQGTGAADDSGLPNDRFFAVRPEGSVSTLKIQRTERGDSAVYLCASSFSGTGDEQYFGPGTRLTVT.

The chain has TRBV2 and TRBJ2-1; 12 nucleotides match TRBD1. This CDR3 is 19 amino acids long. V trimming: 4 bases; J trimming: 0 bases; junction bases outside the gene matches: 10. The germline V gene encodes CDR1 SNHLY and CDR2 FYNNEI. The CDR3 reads CASSATPGQGATSYNEQFF. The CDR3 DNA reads TGTGCCAGCAGTGCCACGCCGGGACAGGGGGCCACCTCCTACAATGAGCAGTTCTTC.

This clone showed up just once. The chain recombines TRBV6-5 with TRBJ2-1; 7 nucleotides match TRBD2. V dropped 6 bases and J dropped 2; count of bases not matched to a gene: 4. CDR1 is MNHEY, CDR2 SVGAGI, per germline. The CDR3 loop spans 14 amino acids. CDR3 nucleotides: TGTGCCAGCAGCGCCGGGACTACCTACAATGAGCAGTTCTTC. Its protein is CASSAGTTYNEQFF.

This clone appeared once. CDR3 bases: TGTGCCTGGAGTGTCAACAGATTGGAGACCCAGTACTTC. Its translation: CAWSVNRLETQYF. The V gene is TRBV30, the J gene TRBJ2-5; no clear D. The V end lost 0 bases, the J end lost 5 bases, and 10 bases lay between the germline ends. The CDR3 spans 13 residues. Germline-derived CDR1 and CDR2 are GTSNPN and SVGIG (reference sequence).

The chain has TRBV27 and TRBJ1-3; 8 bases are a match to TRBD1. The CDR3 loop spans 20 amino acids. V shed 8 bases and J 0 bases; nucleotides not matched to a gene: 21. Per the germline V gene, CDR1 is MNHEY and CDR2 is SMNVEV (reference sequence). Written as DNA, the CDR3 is TGTGCCAGCGTTCGAGAAAAGGAAATTCGGGACAGGATCTCTGGAAACACCATATATTTT. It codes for CASVREKEIRDRISGNTIYF.